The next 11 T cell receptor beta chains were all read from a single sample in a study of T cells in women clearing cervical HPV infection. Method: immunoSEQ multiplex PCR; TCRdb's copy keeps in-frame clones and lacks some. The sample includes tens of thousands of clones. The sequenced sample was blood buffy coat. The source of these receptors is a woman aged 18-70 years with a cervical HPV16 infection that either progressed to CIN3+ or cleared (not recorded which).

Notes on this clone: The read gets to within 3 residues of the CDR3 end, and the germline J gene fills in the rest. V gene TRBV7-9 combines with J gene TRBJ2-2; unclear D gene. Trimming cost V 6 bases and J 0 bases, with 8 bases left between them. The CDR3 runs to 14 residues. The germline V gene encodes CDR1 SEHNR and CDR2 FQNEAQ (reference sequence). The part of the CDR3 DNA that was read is TGTGCCAGCAGTTTTCCGTCGAACACCGGGGAG. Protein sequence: CASSFPSNTGE. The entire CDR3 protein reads CASSFPSNTGELFF.

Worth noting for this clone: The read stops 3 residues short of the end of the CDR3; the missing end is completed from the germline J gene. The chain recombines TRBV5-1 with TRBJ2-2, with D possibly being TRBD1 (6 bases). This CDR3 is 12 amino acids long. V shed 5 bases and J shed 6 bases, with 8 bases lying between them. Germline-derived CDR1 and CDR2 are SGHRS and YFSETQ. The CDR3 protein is CASRQGSGELFF. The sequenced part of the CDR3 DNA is TGCGCCAGCAGACAGGGCTCCGGGGAG.

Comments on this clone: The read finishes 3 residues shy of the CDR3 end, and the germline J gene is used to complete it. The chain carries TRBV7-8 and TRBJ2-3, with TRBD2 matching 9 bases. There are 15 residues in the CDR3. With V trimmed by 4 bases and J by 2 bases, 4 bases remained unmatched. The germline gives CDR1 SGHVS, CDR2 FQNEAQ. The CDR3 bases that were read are TGTGCCAGCAGCTCAGCGGGGGGACTCACAGATACG. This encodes CASSSAGGLTDT. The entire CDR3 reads CASSSAGGLTDTQYF.

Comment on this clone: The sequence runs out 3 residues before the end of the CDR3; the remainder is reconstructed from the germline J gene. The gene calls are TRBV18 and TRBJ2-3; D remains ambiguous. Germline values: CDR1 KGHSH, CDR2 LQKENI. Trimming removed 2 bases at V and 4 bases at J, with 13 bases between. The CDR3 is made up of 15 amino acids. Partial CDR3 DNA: TGTGCCAGCTCACCAACCCAGAGTCGAGCAGATACG. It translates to CASSPTQSRADT. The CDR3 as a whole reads CASSPTQSRADTQYF. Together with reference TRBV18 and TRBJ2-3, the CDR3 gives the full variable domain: NAGVMQNPRHLVRRRGQEARLRCSPMKGHSHVYWYRQLPEEGLKFMVYLQKENIIDESGMPKERFSAEFPKEGPSILRIQQVVRGDSAAYFCASSPTQSRADTQYFGPGTRLTVL.

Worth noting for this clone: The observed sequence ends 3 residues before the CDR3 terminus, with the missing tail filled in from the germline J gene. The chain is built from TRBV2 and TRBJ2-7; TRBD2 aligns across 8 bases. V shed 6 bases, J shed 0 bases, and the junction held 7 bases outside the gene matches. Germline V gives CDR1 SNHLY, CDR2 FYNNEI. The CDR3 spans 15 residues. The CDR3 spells CASSRAGVDSYEQYF. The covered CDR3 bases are TGTGCCAGCAGCCGAGCGGGAGTTGACTCCTACGAG. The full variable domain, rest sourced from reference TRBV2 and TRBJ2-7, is EPEVTQTPSHQVTQMGQEVILRCVPISNHLYFYWYRQILGQKVEFLVSFYNNEISEKSEIFDDQFSVERPDGSNFTLKIRSTKLEDSAMYFCASSRAGVDSYEQYFGPGTRLTVT.

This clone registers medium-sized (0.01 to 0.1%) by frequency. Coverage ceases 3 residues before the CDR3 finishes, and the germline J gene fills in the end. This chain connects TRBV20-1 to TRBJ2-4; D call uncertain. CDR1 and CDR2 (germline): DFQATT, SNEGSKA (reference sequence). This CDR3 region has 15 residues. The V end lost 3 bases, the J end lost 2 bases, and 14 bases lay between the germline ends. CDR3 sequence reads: CSASSPHVPKNIQYF. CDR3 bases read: TGCAGTGCTAGTAGCCCGCACGTGCCCAAAAACATT.

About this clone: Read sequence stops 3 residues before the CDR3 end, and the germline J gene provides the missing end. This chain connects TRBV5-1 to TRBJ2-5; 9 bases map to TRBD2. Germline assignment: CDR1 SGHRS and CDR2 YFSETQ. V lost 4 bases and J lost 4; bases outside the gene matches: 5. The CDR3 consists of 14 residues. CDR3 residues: CASSTGTSRETQYF. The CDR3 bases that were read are TGCGCCAGCAGCACTGGGACTAGCCGAGAGACC. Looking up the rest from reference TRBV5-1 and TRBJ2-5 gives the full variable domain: KAGVTQTPRYLIKTRGQQVTLSCSPISGHRSVSWYQQTPGQGLQFLFEYFSETQRNKGNFPGRFSGRQFSNSRSEMNVSTLELGDSALYLCASSTGTSRETQYFGPGTRLLVL.

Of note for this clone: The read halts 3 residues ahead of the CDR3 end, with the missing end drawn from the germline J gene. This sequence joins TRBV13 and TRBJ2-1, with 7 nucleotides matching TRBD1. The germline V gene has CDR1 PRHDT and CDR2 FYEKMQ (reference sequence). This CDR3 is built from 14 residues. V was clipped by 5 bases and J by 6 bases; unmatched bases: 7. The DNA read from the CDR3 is TGTGCCAGCAGCCCCTTAGGGACAGTCAATGAG. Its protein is CASSPLGTVNE. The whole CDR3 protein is CASSPLGTVNEQFF.

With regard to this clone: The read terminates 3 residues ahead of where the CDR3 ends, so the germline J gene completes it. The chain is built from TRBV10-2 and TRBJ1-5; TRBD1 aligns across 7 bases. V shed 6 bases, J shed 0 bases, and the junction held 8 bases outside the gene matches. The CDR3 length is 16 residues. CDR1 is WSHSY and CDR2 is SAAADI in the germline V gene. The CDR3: CASSRGTVTSNQPQHF. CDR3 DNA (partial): TGCGCCAGCAGCCGCGGGACAGTTACTAGCAATCAGCCC.

The CDR3 sequence: CSVPGPGGTEAFF. The covered CDR3 bases are TGCAGTGTTCCCGGCCCGGGGGGCACTGAA. This chain uses TRBV20-1 with TRBJ1-1; D possibly corresponds to TRBD1 (5 bases). Read sequence stops 3 residues before the CDR3 end, and the germline J gene provides the missing end. V lost 7 bases to trimming and J lost 4 bases, with 16 bases between them. This CDR3 comprises 13 residues. CDR1 is DFQATT, CDR2 SNEGSKA, per germline (reference sequence).

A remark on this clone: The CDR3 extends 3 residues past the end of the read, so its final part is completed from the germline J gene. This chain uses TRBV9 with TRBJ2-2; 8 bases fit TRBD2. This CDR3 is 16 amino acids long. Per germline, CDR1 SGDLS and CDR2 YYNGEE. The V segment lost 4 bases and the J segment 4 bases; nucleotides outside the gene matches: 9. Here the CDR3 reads CASSPQGLGVTGELFF. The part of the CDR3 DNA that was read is TGTGCCAGCAGCCCCCAGGGACTAGGGGTCACCGGGGAG.